These T cell receptor beta chains were read from a single sample in a study of shared clonotypes between healthy human individuals. Repertoires were generated with immunoSEQ multiplex PCR, while TCRdb's copy carries only in-frame clones and drops some. The sample has 2 million to 2.5 million clones; roughly 92% are singletons. The sample taken for sequencing was naive CD4+ T cells from PBMCs. Source of these receptors: a young man in good health. Some clones in this sample may be carry-over from other donors' samples. CDR3s include the opening cysteine and the closing phenylalanine or tryptophan. D genes are given only for firm matches. Rows may omit the clone size; those that give it use once, few, many or a size class.

D gene | J gene | V gene | clone size | CDR3 protein | CDR3 DNA
- | TRBJ2-5 | TRBV5-1 | - | CASSLRLGNMETQYF | TGCGCCAGCAGCTTGCGACTGGGAAATATGGAGACCCAGTACTTC
TRBD2 | TRBJ2-1 | TRBV5-1 | - | CASSLDGTSGINEQFF | TGCGCCAGCAGCTTGGACGGGACTAGCGGGATTAATGAGCAGTTCTTC
- | TRBJ2-3 | TRBV6-6 | - | CASKPIATNTDTQYF | TGTGCCAGCAAGCCTATAGCGACTAACACAGATACGCAGTATTTT
TRBD2 | TRBJ2-7 | TRBV5-1 | - | CASSLGSSGRTYEQYF | TGCGCCAGCAGCCTGGGGAGTAGCGGGAGAACCTACGAGCAGTACTTC
- | TRBJ2-1 | TRBV7-6 | - | CASSFSSDPGNEQFF | TGTGCCAGCAGCTTTTCTTCCGACCCCGGGAATGAGCAGTTCTTC
TRBD2 | TRBJ2-1 | TRBV7-3 | - | CASSPSAGESYNEQFF | TGTGCCAGCAGCCCTTCAGCGGGAGAGTCCTACAATGAGCAGTTCTTC
- | TRBJ1-2 | TRBV7-9 | - | CASSPGGVSGGYTF | TGTGCCAGCAGCCCGGGCGGGGTTTCGGGTGGCTACACCTTC
- | TRBJ1-4 | TRBV6-5 | - | CASSYRRTGGEKLFF | TGTGCCAGCAGTTACCGACGGACCGGGGGAGAAAAACTGTTTTTT
- | TRBJ2-2 | TRBV10-3 | - | CAISLQGRDTTGELFF | TGTGCCATCAGCCTACAGGGGCGGGATACCACCGGGGAGCTGTTTTTT
TRBD2 | TRBJ2-5 | TRBV2 | once | CASSGEGSYQETQYF | TGTGCCAGCAGTGGGGAGGGCTCGTACCAAGAGACCCAGTACTTC
- | TRBJ1-1 | TRBV6-1 | - | CASEAVGTEAFF | TGTGCCAGCGAGGCGGTGGGCACTGAAGCTTTCTTT
TRBD1 | TRBJ2-4 | TRBV5-1 | - | CASSLDPMTGTGADIQYF | TGCGCCAGCAGCTTGGACCCCATGACCGGGACAGGGGCTGACATTCAGTACTTC
- | TRBJ1-5 | TRBV2 | - | CASSEAQGANQPQHF | TGTGCCAGCAGTGAAGCGCAAGGGGCCAATCAGCCCCAGCATTTT
- | TRBJ1-2 | TRBV7-9 | once | CASSGRDKTNYGYTF | TGTGCCAGCAGCGGTCGGGACAAAACTAACTATGGCTACACCTTC
- | TRBJ2-5 | TRBV7-2 | once | CASSLSAREETQYF | TGTGCCAGCAGCTTATCAGCACGAGAAGAGACCCAGTACTTC
TRBD1 | TRBJ1-2 | TRBV7-9 | - | CASSLQGNYGYTF | TGTGCCAGCAGTCTACAGGGGAACTATGGCTACACCTTC
- | TRBJ1-2 | TRBV28 | - | CASSEPTGIYGYTF | TGTGCCAGCAGTGAACCCACAGGGATCTATGGCTACACCTTC
- | TRBJ1-5 | TRBV27 | - | CASRTANQPQHF | TGTGCCAGCAGAACAGCGAATCAGCCCCAGCATTTT
TRBD1 | TRBJ2-3 | TRBV18 | once | CASSPPLGQGFPISTDTQYF | TGTGCCAGCTCACCTCCCTTGGGACAGGGGTTCCCTATCAGCACAGATACGCAGTATTTT
TRBD2 | TRBJ2-7 | TRBV5-4 | - | CASSSGTSGSYEQYF | TGTGCCAGCAGCTCCGGGACTAGCGGCTCCTACGAGCAGTACTTC
TRBD2 | TRBJ2-7 | TRBV5-1 | - | CASSLEWGGGSYEQYF | TGCGCCAGCAGCTTGGAGTGGGGCGGGGGTTCCTACGAGCAGTACTTC
- | TRBJ1-3 | TRBV6-5 | - | CASSWTYSGNTIYF | TGTGCCAGCAGCTGGACATACTCTGGAAACACCATATATTTT
- | TRBJ2-1 | TRBV18 | - | CASSPKDPVQFF | TGTGCCAGCTCACCCAAAGACCCAGTTCAGTTCTTC
TRBD1 | TRBJ1-1 | TRBV6-5 | - | CASTLNRGPTEAFF | TGTGCCAGCACCCTCAACAGGGGGCCCACTGAAGCTTTCTTT
- | TRBJ2-1 | TRBV20-1 | - | CSASSGRWWFF | TGCAGTGCTAGTTCCGGGAGATGGTGGTTCTTC
- | TRBJ1-2 | TRBV14 | - | CASSQVDRGGTEHYGYTF | TGTGCCAGCAGCCAAGTTGATAGGGGGGGTACGGAGCACTATGGCTACACCTTC
TRBD1 | TRBJ1-2 | TRBV28 | - | CASSSRTGGFYGYTF | TGTGCCAGCAGTTCCCGGACAGGGGGCTTCTATGGCTACACCTTC
- | TRBJ1-2 | TRBV5-1 | - | CASSLDEPHPLGPNYGYTF | TGCGCCAGCAGCTTGGATGAGCCCCATCCTCTGGGGCCTAACTATGGCTACACCTTC
- | TRBJ2-2 | TRBV7-3 | - | CASSPAWTGELFF | TGTGCCAGCAGCCCCGCGTGGACCGGGGAGCTGTTTTTT
- | TRBJ2-5 | TRBV18 | - | CASSPLRGTQETQYF | TGTGCCAGCTCACCGTTACGCGGGACACAAGAGACCCAGTACTTC
- | TRBJ1-2 | TRBV12-5 | - | CASGLVPGGFGYTF | TGTGCTAGTGGTTTGGTCCCGGGGGGGTTTGGCTACACCTTC
- | TRBJ2-1 | TRBV5-1 | - | CASSLASNLYNEQFF | TGCGCCAGCAGCTTGGCCAGCAACCTTTACAATGAGCAGTTCTTC
TRBD2 | TRBJ2-5 | TRBV7-6 | - | CASSLEGRVGETQYF | TGTGCCAGCAGCTTAGAGGGGAGGGTGGGAGAGACCCAGTACTTC